This entry is about one TCR beta chain. This sample was taken from a study of PD-1 blockade in mismatch repair-deficient tumors. V lost 1 base, J lost 5 bases, and 8 bases stayed unmatched. CDR3 length: 16 amino acids. Germline lookup yields CDR1 LNHDA and CDR2 SQIVND (reference sequence). Sequenced by immunoSEQ multiplex PCR; TCRdb stores in-frame clones only, minus some. Of about 16,000 clones in the sample, roughly 84% were seen once. The J gene is TRBJ2-1, the V gene TRBV19; 7 bases line up with TRBD2. The TCR sequence derives from an adult with mismatch repair-deficient cancer. The specimen comprised PBMCs, sampled before pembrolizumab treatment. The CDR3 reads CASSIVRASGHNEQFF. CDR3 nucleotide sequence: TGTGCCAGTAGTATAGTTAGGGCTAGCGGCCACAATGAGCAGTTCTTC.